This T cell receptor (beta chain) is from a study of B cell selection in AIRE deficiency. General study points: Tconv and Treg cells from AIRE-deficient patients resembled healthy donors in TCRBV usage, CDR3 length and diversity. Of fewer than 4,000 shared Treg TCRbeta sequences, 31.6% were healthy-donor-only and approximately 9.7% patient-only.

Some clones are missing from TCRdb's copy, which holds only in-frame ones; the method was immunoSEQ multiplex PCR. The sample consists of 20,000 to 30,000 clones, 92% of them appearing once. Regarding this clone: Its specificity is not known.

After removal of 8 bases from V and 7 bases from J, the junction contained 9 bases not matched to a gene. The germline CDR1 and CDR2 sequences are SNHLY and FYNNEI. The CDR3 is 13 residues long. Regulatory T cells were sorted as CD4+CD25hiCD127low/negative. The chain uses TRBV2 and TRBJ1-2; 8 bases are shared with TRBD1. Sequences were obtained from CD4+CD25+ Tregs sorted from PBMCs. This TCR was recovered from a human donor in good health. The CDR3 region is CASGRQDRAGYTF. The DNA for the CDR3 is TGTGCCAGCGGACGCCAGGACAGGGCTGGCTACACCTTC.